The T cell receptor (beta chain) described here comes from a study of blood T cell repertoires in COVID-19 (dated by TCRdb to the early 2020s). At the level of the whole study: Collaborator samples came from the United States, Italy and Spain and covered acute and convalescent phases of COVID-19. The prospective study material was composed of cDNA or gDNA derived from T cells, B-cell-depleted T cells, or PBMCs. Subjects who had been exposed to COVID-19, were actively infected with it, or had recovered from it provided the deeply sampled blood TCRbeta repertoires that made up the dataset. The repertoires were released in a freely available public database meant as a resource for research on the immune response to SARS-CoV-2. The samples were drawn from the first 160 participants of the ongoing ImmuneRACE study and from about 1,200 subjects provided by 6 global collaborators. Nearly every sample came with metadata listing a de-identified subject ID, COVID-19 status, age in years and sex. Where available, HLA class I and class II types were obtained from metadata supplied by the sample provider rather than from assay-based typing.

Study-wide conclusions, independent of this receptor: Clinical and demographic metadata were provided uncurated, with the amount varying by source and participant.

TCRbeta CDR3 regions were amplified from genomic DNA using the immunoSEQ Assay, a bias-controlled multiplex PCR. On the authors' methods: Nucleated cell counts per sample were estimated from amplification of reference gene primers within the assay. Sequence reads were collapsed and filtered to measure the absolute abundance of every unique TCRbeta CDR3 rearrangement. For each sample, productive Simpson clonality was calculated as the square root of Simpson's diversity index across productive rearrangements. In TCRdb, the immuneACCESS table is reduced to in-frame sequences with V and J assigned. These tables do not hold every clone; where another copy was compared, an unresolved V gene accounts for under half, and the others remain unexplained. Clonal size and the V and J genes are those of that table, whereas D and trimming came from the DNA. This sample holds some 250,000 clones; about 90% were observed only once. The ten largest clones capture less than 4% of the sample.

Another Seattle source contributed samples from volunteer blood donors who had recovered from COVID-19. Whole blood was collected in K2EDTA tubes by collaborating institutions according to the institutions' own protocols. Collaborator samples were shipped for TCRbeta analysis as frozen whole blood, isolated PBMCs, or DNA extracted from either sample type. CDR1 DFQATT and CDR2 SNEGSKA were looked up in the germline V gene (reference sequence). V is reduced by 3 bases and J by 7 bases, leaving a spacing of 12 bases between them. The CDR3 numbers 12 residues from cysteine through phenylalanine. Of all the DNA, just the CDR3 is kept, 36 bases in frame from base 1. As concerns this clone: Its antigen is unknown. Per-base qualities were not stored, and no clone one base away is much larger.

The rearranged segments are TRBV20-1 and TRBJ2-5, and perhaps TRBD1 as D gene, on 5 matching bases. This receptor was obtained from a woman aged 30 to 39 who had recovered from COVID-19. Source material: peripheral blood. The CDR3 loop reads CSASGATGTQYF. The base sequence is TGCAGTGCTAGTGGGGCTACTGGGACCCAGTACTTC.